The rows below give T cell receptor beta chains drawn from one sample of a study of cytomegalovirus exposure and HLA in healthy donors. Assay: immunoSEQ multiplex PCR; the TCRdb copy retains only in-frame clones and omits some. The table records some 220,000 clones, approximately 82% of them present only once. Sequencing was performed on PBMCs. Receptors were obtained from a woman aged 40 to 55 in good health and CMV-seronegative. Both conserved end residues are part of each CDR3. The D gene is left open where the match is weak. Part of the rows lack a size; the others show once, few, many or a class for expanded clones.

size	J	V	D	CDR3
NA	TRBJ1-2	TRBV6-5	NA	CASRLRINYGYTF
NA	TRBJ1-1	TRBV19	TRBD1	CASSTPGTGFGEAFF
NA	TRBJ2-7	TRBV6-5	TRBD1	CASSRGTGSYEQYF
NA	TRBJ2-5	TRBV13	TRBD2	CASSIRGGAGETQYF
NA	TRBJ1-1	TRBV5-1	NA	CASSPVPPSEAFF
NA	TRBJ2-3	TRBV18	TRBD2	CASSPLAGGRDTQYF
NA	TRBJ1-1	TRBV9	NA	CASSQGVIAEAFF
NA	TRBJ1-6	TRBV7-9	NA	CASSAGANSPLHF
NA	TRBJ1-1	TRBV12-5	TRBD1	CASGLTLTGATNTEAFF
NA	TRBJ2-3	TRBV5-1	TRBD2	CASSRTRGGASTDTQYF
NA	TRBJ1-4	TRBV6-1	NA	CASSLRGKNEKLFF
NA	TRBJ1-6	TRBV18	TRBD1	CASSLLDRDSPLHF
NA	TRBJ2-3	TRBV5-1	TRBD2	CASSSGLAESTDTQYF
once	TRBJ2-7	TRBV12-5	TRBD1	CATSLGQNYEQYF
NA	TRBJ2-7	TRBV19	NA	CASSIHGVTSSAYEQYF
NA	TRBJ1-1	TRBV5-8	NA	CASSLLTGKISEAFF
NA	TRBJ2-1	TRBV18	TRBD1	CASSPLEQGAYFGQFF
NA	TRBJ2-1	TRBV5-6	NA	CASSLERGGVSYNEQFF
NA	TRBJ2-1	TRBV7-8	NA	CASTQGGRHGEQFF
NA	TRBJ1-1	TRBV18	TRBD1	CASSPGTGVANTEAFF
NA	TRBJ2-2	TRBV9	NA	CASSALGTPNTGELFF
NA	TRBJ1-6	TRBV9	TRBD1	CASSPDSGQGASPLHF
NA	TRBJ2-5	TRBV9	NA	CASSVHGEETQYF
NA	TRBJ1-1	TRBV25-1	NA	CASSEYRGEAFF
few	TRBJ2-7	TRBV6-1	NA	CASGDRTLYEQYF
NA	TRBJ2-3	TRBV4-2	TRBD1	CASSPREGTATSTDTQYF
few	TRBJ2-5	TRBV5-4	TRBD1	CASSSTGAKETQYF
NA	TRBJ1-1	TRBV7-6	NA	CASSLLAGEEAFF
NA	TRBJ2-2	TRBV21-1	NA	CASSPLPGTPILTGELFF
NA	TRBJ1-1	TRBV7-9	TRBD1	CASSSQGDTEAFF
NA	TRBJ1-3	TRBV9	NA	CASSPDYWTDSGNTIYF
NA	TRBJ2-2	TRBV11-2	TRBD2	CASSLVRRGGFRTGELFF
few	TRBJ1-5	TRBV6-1	TRBD1	CASSSGGGQPQHF